A single sample gave rise to the 30 T cell receptor beta chains below, sequenced in a study of neurological immune-mediated disorders. MiXCR was run by TCRdb on the 5' RACE reads, yielding one entry per CDR3 protein. The table has approximately 32,000 distinct CDR3 sequences, roughly 7.3% seen once. Sequenced: PBMCs. The source is a woman aged 40 to 50 in good health.

This clonotype was recorded at least ten times. J is TRBJ2-1 and V is TRBV18; D not resolved. This CDR3 region has 15 residues. Per the germline V gene, CDR1 is KGHSH and CDR2 is LQKENI. Trimming removed 1 base from V and 6 bases from J, with 13 bases in between. Written as DNA, the CDR3 is TGTGCCAGCTCACCACGGAGCGCCGGCGGCAATGAGCAGTTCTTC. Amino acids: CASSPRSAGGNEQFF.

The sample holds many counts of this clonotype. The gene calls are TRBV2 and TRBJ2-7; TRBD2 matches at 7 bases. With V trimmed by 4 bases and J by 2 bases, 5 bases remained unmatched. CDR1 SNHLY and CDR2 FYNNEI come from the germline V gene. This CDR3 has 14 residues. CDR3 region: CASSGPTSTYEQYF. DNA for the CDR3: TGTGCCAGCAGTGGACCGACTAGCACCTACGAGCAGTACTTC.

Note on this clonotype: A much bigger clone sits one base away, suggesting this may be a read error. This chain links TRBV12-3 or TRBV12-4 with TRBJ1-3; perhaps TRBD1 as D (5 bases). This CDR3 is built from 17 residues. In DNA form, the CDR3 reads TGTGCCAGCAGTTTATGGACCCTGACAGACTCTGGAGACACCATATATTTT. Translation gives CASSLWTLTDSGDTIYF.

This clonotype has a handful of counts. The chain uses TRBV7-2 and TRBJ2-3; 7 bases line up with TRBD2. J lost 8 bases, V lost 5 bases, and 16 bases had no gene match. The CDR3 spans 16 residues. CDR1 and CDR2 from the germline V gene are SGHTA and FQGNSA. CDR3 loop: CASSQGRGRTGFTQYF. CDR3 nucleotide sequence: TGTGCCAGCAGCCAAGGGAGGGGCCGCACGGGCTTTACGCAGTATTTT.

This clonotype was detected ten times or more. The chain recombines TRBV4-3 with TRBJ2-2, with 7 bases lining up with TRBD2. The V segment lost 1 base and the J segment 3 bases; nucleotides outside the gene matches: 5. Germline loops: CDR1 LGHNA, CDR2 YSLEER. CDR3 size: 16 residues. For the CDR3, the DNA is TGCGCCAGCAGCCAAGTTCGCGGGAGCGACACCGGGGAGCTGTTTTTT. It specifies CASSQVRGSDTGELFF.

At least ten counts were recorded for this clonotype. The CDR3 DNA follows: TGCAGCGTTTTTGCCCTAGCGGGAGGTCCTATTAGCACAGATACGCAGTATTTT. Protein sequence: CSVFALAGGPISTDTQYF. The chain has TRBV29-1 and TRBJ2-3, with TRBD2 identical over 11 bases. Germline V gives CDR1 SQVTM, CDR2 ANQGSEA. V dropped 5 bases and J dropped 0; count of bases not matched to a gene: 13. CDR3 size: 18 residues.

On this clonotype itself: Since no conserved phenylalanine or tryptophan closes the CDR3, a read error is the likely cause. The V gene is TRBV15, the J gene TRBJ2-5; D is undetermined. CDR3 length: 14 amino acids. The germline gives CDR1 LNHNV, CDR2 YYDKDF (reference sequence). The CDR3 DNA follows: TGTGCCACCAGCCCCCGACTTAACCAAGAGGCCCAGTACTTA. This sequence encodes CATSPRLNQEAQYL.

This clonotype was counted at least ten times. The V gene is TRBV5-6, the J gene TRBJ1-6, with 9 bases identical to TRBD1. Germline V CDR1 and CDR2: SGHDT, YYEEEE. This CDR3 has 16 residues. The V segment lost 0 bases and the J segment 4 bases; nucleotides outside the gene matches: 2. CDR3 coding DNA: TGTGCCAGCAGCTTGGGGACAGGGGCTTATAATTCACCCCTCCACTTT. This codes for CASSLGTGAYNSPLHF.

V gene TRBV20-1 combines with J gene TRBJ2-1, with D possibly TRBD2 on 6 matching bases. This CDR3 is 15 amino acids long. The germline V gene has CDR1 DFQATT and CDR2 SNEGSKA (reference sequence). Deletions cut 4 bases from V and 7 bases from J, with 20 bases between. The CDR3 spells CSATAGTSLRNEQFF. CDR3 DNA sequence: TGCAGTGCTACTGCCGGGACTTCCTTAAGGAATGAGCAGTTCTTC.

This clonotype was seen at least ten times. The chain combines TRBV7-9 with TRBJ2-5; perhaps TRBD1 as D (5 bases). Germline assignment: CDR1 SEHNR and CDR2 FQNEAQ (reference sequence). V was pared by 5 bases and J by 7 bases, with 14 bases between. The CDR3 length is 13 residues. CDR3 in amino acids: CASSHDSKGTQYF. The CDR3 DNA reads as TGTGCCAGCAGCCACGACAGTAAAGGGACCCAGTACTTC.

This clonotype was picked up many times. The V call is TRBV3-1, the J call TRBJ1-3, with TRBD1 identical over 10 bases. Germline loops: CDR1 LGHDT, CDR2 YNNKEL (reference sequence). The V segment lost 4 bases and the J segment 1 base; nucleotides outside the gene matches: 4. The CDR3 extends over 16 amino acids. In DNA, the CDR3 is TGTGCCAGCAGCCGACAGGGGGCAAGGTCTGGAAACACCATATATTTT. Translation gives CASSRQGARSGNTIYF.

This clonotype appeared many times. The CDR3 sequence: CSAKRGGQETQYF. The CDR3 DNA is TGCAGTGCTAAGCGGGGGGGACAAGAGACCCAGTACTTC. This chain joins TRBV20-1 and TRBJ2-5; TRBD2 agrees at 10 bases. Germline CDR1 DFQATT, CDR2 SNEGSKA (reference sequence). V lost 4 bases to trimming and J lost 2 bases; unmatched junction nucleotides: 1. The CDR3 spans 13 residues.

This clonotype was observed many times. The V and J genes are TRBV20-1 and TRBJ1-4, with D tentatively TRBD1 (6 bases). In germline, CDR1 is DFQATT, CDR2 SNEGSKA (reference sequence). V lost 1 base and J lost 7, with 13 bases in between. The CDR3 is 14 amino acids. Here the CDR3 reads CSARVGTQGEKLFF. In DNA, the CDR3 is TGCAGTGCTAGAGTAGGCACACAGGGTGAAAAACTGTTTTTT.

In the case of this clonotype: Just one base apart from a much larger clone, this may be a read error. The chain carries TRBV5-1 and TRBJ2-7, with D possibly being TRBD2 (6 bases). From germline, CDR1 is SGHRS and CDR2 YFSETQ. Deletions cut 5 bases from V and 2 bases from J, with 20 bases between. This CDR3 has 16 amino acids. Written as DNA, the CDR3 is TGCGCCAGCAGAGGCCTCAGCGGGTGGCACCCCTACGAGCAGTACTTC. Translated: CASRGLSGWHPYEQYF.

This clonotype has a count of ten or more. This sequence joins TRBV3-1 and TRBJ2-1; 7 bases are a match to TRBD1. CDR1 LGHDT and CDR2 YNNKEL come from the germline V gene (reference sequence). This CDR3 has 12 amino acids. Losses at the gene ends were 3 bases for V and 9 bases for J; bases not matched to a gene: 2. The CDR3 DNA follows: TGTGCCAGCAGCCATTCAGGGGGTGAGCAGTTCTTC. The encoded protein is CASSHSGGEQFF.

Many counts were recorded for this clonotype. The rearrangement joins TRBV19 to TRBJ2-1; D remains unclear. V lost 6 bases to trimming and J lost 6 bases, with 15 bases between them. The CDR3 contains 14 residues. Germline CDR1 reads LNHDA; CDR2 reads SQIVND (reference sequence). CDR3 region: CASSPTDFGNEQFF. The CDR3 DNA reads TGTGCCAGTAGCCCGACCGATTTTGGCAATGAGCAGTTCTTC.

This clonotype was seen ten or more times. This chain uses TRBV6-5 with TRBJ1-2; D is unclear. The CDR3 has 15 amino acids. V dropped 5 bases and J dropped 4 bases, with 17 bases sitting between them. The germline gives CDR1 MNHEY, CDR2 SVGAGI. The DNA for the CDR3 is TGTGCCAGCAGTGCGGGCCCCCTAAGGAGCTATGGCTACACCTTC. This translates into CASSAGPLRSYGYTF.

This clonotype was seen many times. The chain recombines TRBV12-3 or TRBV12-4 with TRBJ2-1; TRBD1 or TRBD2 may be the D gene (5 bases each). Trimming stripped 7 bases from V and 2 bases from J, with 18 bases between. The CDR3 totals 16 residues. Written as DNA, the CDR3 is TGTGCCAGCACCTACGGGGCGATTATAACCTACAATGAGCAGTTCTTC. Its translation is CASTYGAIITYNEQFF.

This clonotype was observed a few times. The chain joins TRBV7-9 to TRBJ2-7; the D is unclear. V lost 5 bases to trimming and J lost 1 base, with 12 bases between them. The CDR3 has 14 amino acids. CDR1 and CDR2 from the germline V gene are SEHNR and FQNEAQ (reference sequence). This CDR3 is CASSLGFGSYEQYF. DNA of the CDR3: TGTGCCAGCAGCCTAGGTTTCGGTTCCTACGAGCAGTACTTC.

This clonotype was seen ten or more times. This chain connects TRBV5-5 to TRBJ2-1; D is unresolved. The CDR3 loop spans 12 amino acids. The ends were cut back, 2 bases at V and 8 bases at J, with 8 bases in the middle. Germline CDR1 is SGHKS and CDR2 is YYEKEE (reference sequence). The CDR3 spells CASSLLSHEQFF. The CDR3 nucleotides are TGTGCCAGCAGCTTATTATCCCATGAGCAGTTCTTC.

This clonotype was detected ten times or more. This chain links TRBV20-1 with TRBJ2-7, with D maybe TRBD2 (6 bases). This CDR3 is built from 14 residues. Germline lookup yields CDR1 DFQATT and CDR2 SNEGSKA (reference sequence). V lost 3 bases and J lost 5, with 17 bases in between. This CDR3 reads CSARSGRSGNEQYF. The CDR3 DNA sequence: TGCAGTGCTAGGAGTGGGAGGTCAGGGAACGAGCAGTACTTC.

In its sample, this clonotype was seen many times. The chain combines TRBV5-1 with TRBJ2-5; D is perhaps TRBD1 (6 bases). Trimming removed 5 bases at V and 5 bases at J, with 13 bases between. The CDR3 contains 13 residues. In germline, CDR1 is SGHRS, CDR2 YFSETQ. This CDR3 is CASRGGRGETQYF. The CDR3 DNA reads TGCGCCAGCAGAGGGGGTAGGGGTGAGACCCAGTACTTC.

At least ten counts were recorded for this clonotype. The V and J genes are TRBV15 and TRBJ2-5; D is perhaps TRBD1 (5 bases). Trimming removed 5 bases from V and 5 bases from J, with 12 bases in between. Per germline, CDR1 LNHNV and CDR2 YYDKDF (reference sequence). This CDR3 contains 13 residues. Here the CDR3 DNA reads TGTGCCACCAGCCCTTTGGGGCACGAGACCCAGTACTTC. The encoded protein is CATSPLGHETQYF.

This clonotype has a count of ten or more. The chain uses TRBV20-1 and TRBJ2-1, with D tentatively TRBD2 (6 bases). The CDR3 runs to 16 residues. Germline V gives CDR1 DFQATT, CDR2 SNEGSKA (reference sequence). Deletions cut 5 bases from V and 1 base from J, with 18 bases between. For the CDR3, the DNA is TGCAGTGCTTTCGGGTTCGGGAGTAGGTCCTACAATGAGCAGTTCTTC. It is translated as CSAFGFGSRSYNEQFF.

Many counts were recorded for this clonotype. The V gene is TRBV5-1, the J gene TRBJ2-5; D not certain. The CDR3 has 14 amino acids. V lost 0 bases and J lost 5, with 11 bases in between. Germline values: CDR1 SGHRS, CDR2 YFSETQ. The CDR3 sequence: CASSLELTRETQYF. The CDR3 DNA sequence: TGCGCCAGCAGCTTGGAACTAACCAGGGAGACCCAGTACTTC.

In this sample, this clonotype turned up many times. For the CDR3, the DNA is TGTGCCAGCAGCCAGAGCGGGAGGGCCGGGGAGACCCAGTACTTC. Amino acid sequence: CASSQSGRAGETQYF. The genes are TRBV3-1 and TRBJ2-5, with 10 nucleotides matching TRBD2. V lost 3 bases, J lost 5 bases, and 6 bases stayed unmatched. Germline loops: CDR1 LGHDT, CDR2 YNNKEL (reference sequence). This CDR3 has 15 amino acids.

This clonotype has more than one count but fewer than ten. The chain is built from TRBV6-1 and TRBJ1-1; TRBD1 is a possible D gene (5 bases). This CDR3 spans 14 amino acids. V lost 7 bases to trimming and J lost 3 bases, with 15 bases between them. Per germline, CDR1 MNHNS and CDR2 SASEGT. The DNA of the CDR3 is TGTGCCAGCACAGAAGGGGCGGCGGACACTGAAGCTTTCTTT. Its protein is CASTEGAADTEAFF.

In this sample, this clonotype turned up many times. The V gene is TRBV20-1, the J gene TRBJ1-2; no definite D call. Looked up from germline, CDR1 is DFQATT and CDR2 is SNEGSKA (reference sequence). This CDR3 has 13 residues. The V end was cut by 6 bases, the J end by 5 bases, with 16 bases between. CDR3 in DNA: TGCAGTGCAAGGACGGACGTCTCTTATGGCTACACCTTC. This sequence encodes CSARTDVSYGYTF.

This clonotype has a count of ten or more. The genes are TRBV7-6 and TRBJ2-7; 8 bases map to TRBD1. Per germline, CDR1 SGHVS and CDR2 FNYEAQ. J gave up 6 bases and V 5 bases, and 12 bases lay outside the gene matches. The CDR3 runs 15 residues. The CDR3 loop reads CASSTLDRGNSEQYF. The CDR3 bases are TGTGCCAGCAGCACCCTAGACAGGGGAAATAGCGAGCAGTACTTC.

Ten or more counts support this clonotype. CDR3 nucleotides: TGCAGTGCTACCTCGGTGGCGGGAGTAGGGACCGGGGAGCTGTTTTTT. Its translation is CSATSVAGVGTGELFF. The rearrangement links TRBV20-1 to TRBJ2-2, with 7 bases that match TRBD2. The J segment lost 5 bases and the V segment lost 4 bases, leaving 13 bases of the junction unmatched. The germline CDR1 and CDR2 sequences are DFQATT and SNEGSKA (reference sequence). The CDR3 spans 16 residues.